A single sample is the source of the 32 T cell receptor beta chains below, sequenced in a study of shared T cell receptors in the human thymus. The table came from immunoSEQ multiplex PCR; TCRdb's copy has only in-frame clones and leaves some out. The data show roughly 710,000 clones, 70% to 90% seen once. Another study also made use of these data, one on human thymus T cells.

Sequencing was carried out using thymocytes. The receptors were sampled from a girl in the first two years of life with a congenital heart defect.

The chain carries TRBV4-2 and TRBJ2-3; D not resolved. Trimming shortened V by 1 base and J by 4 bases, and 12 bases separated the two germline ends. From germline, CDR1 is LGHNA and CDR2 YNFKEQ. CDR3 length equals 15 residues. This CDR3 is CASSQVPQCPDTQYF. CDR3 coding DNA: TGTGCCAGCAGCCAAGTCCCGCAGTGTCCAGATACGCAGTATTTT.

This clone was detected a few times. The chain is built from TRBV7-2 and TRBJ2-4; TRBD1 might be the D (6 bases). The CDR3 extends over 15 amino acids. CDR1 and CDR2 (germline): SGHTA, FQGNSA. V gave up 1 base and J gave up 6 bases, with 13 bases separating them. The CDR3 region has the DNA TGTGCCAGCAGCTTAGGGGGGCCAAAGGGAAACATTCAGTACTTC. It translates to CASSLGGPKGNIQYF.

The chain uses TRBV20-1 and TRBJ2-7, with TRBD2 as a possible D gene (7 bases). The CDR3 is 11 residues long. The germline V gene has CDR1 DFQATT and CDR2 SNEGSKA (reference sequence). In DNA, the CDR3 is TGCAGCCTTAGGGGGGGGCGGGAGCAGTACTTC. This sequence encodes CSLRGGREQYF.

The J gene is TRBJ2-2, the V gene TRBV5-6; D is perhaps TRBD2 (5 bases). The V end was cut by 0 bases, the J end by 1 base, with 10 bases between. This CDR3 spans 16 amino acids. The germline V gene encodes CDR1 SGHDT and CDR2 YYEEEE. In DNA, the CDR3 is TGTGCCAGCAGCTTGGCCCCTAGCTGGAACACCGGGGAGCTGTTTTTT. This codes for CASSLAPSWNTGELFF.

This rearrangement joins TRBV10-3 to TRBJ2-1, with unresolved D. CDR1 is ENHRY and CDR2 is SYGVKD in the germline V gene. CDR3 size: 12 residues. Deletions cut 0 bases from V and 11 bases from J, with 8 bases between. DNA of the CDR3: TGTGCCATCAGTGAGTCGAGGCAGAAGCAGTTCTTC. Its protein is CAISESRQKQFF.

This chain connects TRBV14 to TRBJ2-1; TRBD1 matches at 7 bases. The J segment lost 4 bases and the V segment lost 5 bases, leaving 14 bases of the junction unmatched. CDR3 size: 17 residues. Germline CDR1 and CDR2: SGHDN and FVKESK. The CDR3 DNA is TGTGCCAGCAGCACTCACTATCCAGGACAGGAGTACAATGAGCAGTTCTTC. Translation: CASSTHYPGQEYNEQFF.

The chain links TRBV12-5 to TRBJ2-5, with a tentative D call TRBD1 (6 bases). Trimming cost V 0 bases and J 5 bases, with 25 bases left between them. The CDR3 is made up of 19 amino acids. Germline V CDR1 and CDR2: LGHNT, FRNRAP. The CDR3 DNA sequence: TGTGCTAGTGGTTTGGTTCCGTGGGGGCCGGGGCTCCCCACTGAGACCCAGTACTTC. It yields the protein CASGLVPWGPGLPTETQYF.

This clone was seen only a few times. The chain employs TRBV29-1 and TRBJ2-7, with 7 bases lining up with TRBD2. CDR3 length equals 13 residues. Germline V gene sequence: CDR1 SQVTM, CDR2 ANQGSEA. The V segment lost 5 bases and the J segment 10 bases; nucleotides outside the gene matches: 14. This chain's CDR3 is CSVFLARGSRQYF. The CDR3, as DNA: TGCAGCGTTTTCCTTGCGCGGGGGTCACGTCAGTACTTC.

CDR3 coding DNA: TGTGCCAGCAGTATTCACCGGGGACAGGGGAACACCGGGGAGCTGTTTTTT. It encodes CASSIHRGQGNTGELFF. The V gene is TRBV27, the J gene TRBJ2-2; 9 positions agree with TRBD1. Unmatched junction bases numbered 8, after V lost 5 bases and J lost 1 base. Germline V gene data show CDR1 as MNHEY and CDR2 as SMNVEV (reference sequence). The CDR3 length is 17 residues.

This chain links TRBV28 with TRBJ2-3; 11 bases are a match to TRBD2. J gave up 1 base and V 1 base, and 4 bases lay outside the gene matches. Germline assignment: CDR1 MDHEN and CDR2 SYDVKM. The CDR3 consists of 17 residues. CDR3 region: CASSLLLAGGGTDTQYF. In DNA, the CDR3 is TGTGCCAGCAGTTTATTGCTAGCGGGGGGAGGCACAGATACGCAGTATTTT. Full variable domain (outside the CDR3, taken from reference TRBV28 and TRBJ2-3): DVKVTQSSRYLVKRTGEKVFLECVQDMDHENMFWYRQDPGLGLRLIYFSYDVKMKEKGDIPEGYSVSREKKERFSLILESASTNQTSMYLCASSLLLAGGGTDTQYFGPGTRLTVL.

To note about this clone: In the same sample, other DNA sequences code for this CDR3. In DNA, the CDR3 is TGTGCCAGCTCACGGCCCGCAGGGGGCGAACTAGAGAACACTGAAGCTTTCTTT. Amino acid sequence: CASSRPAGGELENTEAFF. The chain combines TRBV18 with TRBJ1-1, with TRBD1 matching over 8 bases. The trim removed 4 bases at V and 1 base at J, leaving 14 bases unmatched. CDR3 length: 18 amino acids. Per germline, CDR1 KGHSH and CDR2 LQKENI.

This chain uses TRBV7-4 with TRBJ1-1; maybe TRBD1 (5 bases). The CDR3 contains 15 residues. Trimming pared 4 bases from V and 0 bases from J, leaving 12 bases between. Germline CDR1 SGHVT, CDR2 SQSDAQ. CDR3 loop: CASSSWTPLNTEAFF. DNA for the CDR3: TGTGCCAGCAGCTCCTGGACACCTTTGAACACTGAAGCTTTCTTT.

This chain links TRBV4-3 with TRBJ1-1; no clear D. The CDR3 length is 14 residues. The V gene's germline CDR1 is LGHNA and CDR2 YSLEER. Trimming removed 0 bases at V and 6 bases at J, with 11 bases between. The CDR3 here is CASSQENVGPEAFF. Written as DNA, the CDR3 is TGCGCCAGCAGCCAAGAAAACGTTGGCCCTGAAGCTTTCTTT.

The chain links TRBV7-2 to TRBJ2-3; no clear D. Per the germline V gene, CDR1 is SGHTA and CDR2 is FQGNSA. Trimming left V 7 bases short and J 0 bases short, with 17 bases between. The CDR3 is 16 amino acids. CDR3 sequence: CASNGGSERSTDTQYF. The CDR3 DNA is TGTGCCAGCAACGGTGGTAGTGAGAGGAGCACAGATACGCAGTATTTT. The complete variable domain, with remaining parts taken from reference TRBV7-2 and TRBJ2-3, reads GAGVSQSPSNKVTEKGKDVELRCDPISGHTALYWYRQSLGQGLEFLIYFQGNSAPDKSGLPSDRFSAERTGGSVSTLTIQRTQQEDSAVYLCASNGGSERSTDTQYFGPGTRLTVL.

The chain uses TRBV7-6 and TRBJ2-2, with D hard to call. Trimming took 3 bases from V and 1 from J, leaving 9 bases between them. The CDR3 spans 15 residues. Germline V gene sequence: CDR1 SGHVS, CDR2 FNYEAQ. CDR3 region: CASSLCGLNTGELFF. CDR3 nucleotides: TGTGCCAGCAGCTTGTGCGGTTTGAACACCGGGGAGCTGTTTTTT.

This chain connects TRBV28 to TRBJ1-2; no clear D. Germline CDR1 reads MDHEN; CDR2 reads SYDVKM. Trimming stripped 2 bases from V and 8 bases from J, with 15 bases between. The CDR3 contains 14 residues. This CDR3 reads CASSLPRRPRGYTF. CDR3 nucleotides: TGTGCCAGCAGTTTACCCAGGAGGCCGAGGGGCTACACCTTC.

On this clone itself: Compared with germline, one end of the junction differs, possibly owing to a read error. Other nucleotide sequences in the sample specify the same CDR3. The chain employs TRBV7-8 and TRBJ1-6; TRBD1 agrees at 11 bases. Germline CDR1 reads SGHVS; CDR2 reads FQNEAQ. This CDR3 region has 17 residues. For the CDR3, the DNA is TGTGCCAGCAGCTCGGGACAGGGGGTGTTGAGGAATTCCCCCCTCCACTTT. As protein: CASSSGQGVLRNSPLHF.

The chain has TRBV29-1 and TRBJ1-1; D is undetermined. Germline V gives CDR1 SQVTM, CDR2 ANQGSEA. V lost 5 bases to trimming and J lost 4 bases, with 8 bases between them. The CDR3 is 11 residues long. In nucleotides, the CDR3 is TGCAGCGTTTCGTCGGGCACTGAAGCTTTCTTT. Translating gives CSVSSGTEAFF.

The chain employs TRBV5-1 and TRBJ1-1, with 8 bases aligning to TRBD1. This CDR3 is 12 amino acids long. Trimming took 4 bases from V and 6 from J; bases not matched to a gene: 2. The germline V gene encodes CDR1 SGHRS and CDR2 YFSETQ. The CDR3 DNA reads as TGCGCCAGCAGCATACAGGGGGCTGAAGCTTTCTTT. Residues: CASSIQGAEAFF.

The chain links TRBV6-6 to TRBJ2-1, with D unclear. The CDR3 sequence is 13 residues long. V lost 2 bases, J lost 7 bases, and 9 bases lay in between. Germline-derived CDR1 and CDR2 are MNHNY and SVGAGI (reference sequence). CDR3 in amino acids: CASSYQWSNEQFF. Here the CDR3 DNA reads TGTGCCAGCAGTTACCAATGGAGTAATGAGCAGTTCTTC.

The chain joins TRBV28 to TRBJ2-4, with a possible D match to TRBD1 (6 bases). V was shortened by 7 bases and J by 8 bases, with 15 bases between the two germline ends. CDR3 size: 13 residues. CDR1 is MDHEN and CDR2 is SYDVKM in the germline V gene. The CDR3 sequence is CASTRDTSDIQYF. The CDR3 DNA sequence: TGTGCCAGCACCCGGGACACCTCTGACATTCAGTACTTC.

The chain couples TRBV29-1 to TRBJ2-3; the D gene is possibly TRBD2 (6 bases). The CDR3 is 20 residues long. Trimming removed 8 bases from V and 0 bases from J, with 33 bases in between. The germline CDR1 and CDR2 sequences are SQVTM and ANQGSEA. The CDR3 is CSSGMRLVIPRRVSTDTQYF. The CDR3 region has the DNA TGCAGCTCGGGTATGAGACTAGTGATTCCACGGCGAGTGAGCACAGATACGCAGTATTTT.

The gene calls are TRBV18 and TRBJ1-3; maybe TRBD1 (5 bases). Germline loops: CDR1 KGHSH, CDR2 LQKENI. The germline V and J ends were trimmed by 4 bases and 0 bases, with 16 bases remaining between them. The CDR3 is 17 amino acids. As DNA, the CDR3 is TGTGCCAGCTCACGACAGACGGATTCCTACTCTGGAAACACCATATATTTT. This gives the protein CASSRQTDSYSGNTIYF.

This chain connects TRBV15 to TRBJ1-1; D unclear. This CDR3 is 11 amino acids long. The ends were cut back, 1 base at V and 9 bases at J, with 6 bases in the middle. Germline CDR1 LNHNV, CDR2 YYDKDF (reference sequence). As DNA, the CDR3 is TGTGCCACCAGCAGAGGGCAGAAAGCTTTCTTT. As protein: CATSRGQKAFF.

This sequence joins TRBV4-1 and TRBJ1-1; maybe TRBD1 (5 bases). CDR3 length: 15 amino acids. Germline lookup yields CDR1 MGHRA and CDR2 YSYEKL. V lost 3 bases to trimming and J lost 4 bases, with 15 bases between them. Here the CDR3 DNA reads TGCGCCAGCAGCCAGGGGGAGGGGATCGGCACTGAAGCTTTCTTT. Its translation: CASSQGEGIGTEAFF.

The CDR3 bases are TGCGCCAGCAGCCAAGATATTCACAGAATTCCCTACGAGCAGTACTTC. Amino acid sequence: CASSQDIHRIPYEQYF. The V call is TRBV4-3, the J call TRBJ2-7; D is ambiguous. Between the trimmed V and J ends, which lost 0 bases and 2 bases, there was a span of 14 bases. The V gene's germline CDR1 is LGHNA and CDR2 YSLEER. This CDR3 region has 16 residues.

The chain joins TRBV14 to TRBJ1-2, with D tentatively TRBD1 (6 bases). V gave up 4 bases and J gave up 4 bases, with 13 bases separating them. Germline V gene data show CDR1 as SGHDN and CDR2 as FVKESK. This CDR3 spans 14 amino acids. CDR3 in DNA: TGTGCCAGCAGCCTACGAGGGACACTCTATGGCTACACCTTC. Its protein product is CASSLRGTLYGYTF.

V usage is TRBV27 and J usage is TRBJ1-2; 11 positions agree with TRBD1. The CDR3 is 14 residues long. Looked up from germline, CDR1 is MNHEY and CDR2 is SMNVEV (reference sequence). J was trimmed by 8 bases and V by 4 bases; bases with no gene match: 6. The CDR3 DNA reads as TGTGCCAGCAGTTCCCGGACAGGGGGCAGGGGCTACACCTTC. Translation gives CASSSRTGGRGYTF.

This chain joins TRBV18 and TRBJ2-6; no clear D. The CDR3 runs to 16 residues. V was pared by 2 bases and J by 0 bases, with 8 bases between. The germline CDR1 and CDR2 sequences are KGHSH and LQKENI. The CDR3 protein is CASSPLRTSGANVLTF. CDR3 nucleotides: TGTGCCAGCTCACCATTGCGAACCTCTGGGGCCAACGTCCTGACTTTC.

The chain recombines TRBV2 with TRBJ1-1; weak D call: TRBD1 (5 bases). Germline values: CDR1 SNHLY, CDR2 FYNNEI. V dropped 5 bases and J dropped 5 bases, with 27 bases sitting between them. The CDR3 consists of 18 residues. The CDR3, as DNA: TGTGCCAGCAGTCTTATTTGGACAACTTACCTCACCGGGACTGAAGCTTTCTTT. Residues: CASSLIWTTYLTGTEAFF.

The chain carries TRBV9 and TRBJ2-7; TRBD2 matches at 8 bases. CDR1 SGDLS and CDR2 YYNGEE come from the germline V gene. After removal of 3 bases from V and 0 bases from J, the junction contained 2 bases not matched to a gene. This CDR3 has 14 amino acids. Here the CDR3 DNA reads TGTGCCAGCAGCGGCGGGGGGACCTCCTACGAGCAGTACTTC. This codes for CASSGGGTSYEQYF.

The chain employs TRBV12-5 and TRBJ1-1; a possible D gene is TRBD1 (6 bases). The CDR3 contains 16 residues. Between the trimmed V and J ends, which lost 5 bases and 0 bases, there was a span of 16 bases. Germline V CDR1 and CDR2: LGHNT, FRNRAP. The DNA for the CDR3 is TGTGCTAGTGGTCCCGGGGGGCTCTCACTGAACACTGAAGCTTTCTTT. As protein: CASGPGGLSLNTEAFF.